This TCR beta chain is drawn from a study of response to subunit inactivated influenza vaccine (dated by TCRdb to 2016 to 2019). Concerning the study at large: To follow how T cells responded to a trivalent subunit inactivated influenza vaccine, the researchers relied on deep quantitative profiling of the T cell receptor repertoire.

Library prep was done by RT-PCR. TCRdb names Illumina HiSeq 2500 as the instrument used. TCRdb ran its own pipeline on the public reads, namely fastp trimming at Q25 and MiXCR clone calling, and kept in-frame beta chains. A single entry per CDR3 protein holds the most common genes and DNA from its merged rows. This sample has 400,000 to 650,000 distinct CDR3 sequences in its table, and approximately 7.8% of those were observed once. The leading ten clones occupy less than 15% of the sample. V is reduced by 2 bases and J by 6 bases, leaving a spacing of 13 bases between them. The germline V gene (reference sequence) supplies CDR1 SEHNR and CDR2 FQNEAQ. Its CDR3 holds 14 amino acids, cysteine through phenylalanine. Just the 42-base CDR3 DNA is kept, in frame starting at base 1. Results and caveats for the whole study, not just this receptor: It was suggested by the authors that each seasonal influenza vaccination may recruit only a limited number of new T cells.

The sample holds many counts of this clonotype. Its antigen has not been determined. No much larger clone exists at a distance of one base, and base qualities are not known. The chain is encoded by TRBV7-9 joined to TRBJ1-2; no D gene is confidently identified. Sample: PBMCs from blood, taken approximately 25 months after vaccination. The receptor was derived from a man between 50 and 69 years old who received an inactivated influenza vaccine. Donor details come from another sample of the same person, matched by shared clones. The sequence in DNA is TGTGCCAGCAGCTTAATTGGGCCAGGCGATGGCTACACCTTC. Translated, it gives CASSLIGPGDGYTF.